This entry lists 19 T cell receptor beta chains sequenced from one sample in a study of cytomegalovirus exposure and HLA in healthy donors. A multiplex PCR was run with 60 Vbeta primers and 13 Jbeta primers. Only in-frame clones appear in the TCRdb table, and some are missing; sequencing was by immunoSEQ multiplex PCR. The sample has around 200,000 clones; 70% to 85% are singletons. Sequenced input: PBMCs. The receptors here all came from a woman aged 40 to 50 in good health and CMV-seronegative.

The CDR3 nucleotides read TGTGCCAGCAGCCTTCTGGGGGGGATTGATGGTACGGACACTGAAGCTTTCTTT. It codes for CASSLLGGIDGTDTEAFF. V gene TRBV5-6 combines with J gene TRBJ1-1, with D possibly matching TRBD1 (5 bases). Germline V lookup: CDR1 SGHDT, CDR2 YYEEEE. The CDR3 sequence is 18 residues long. The ends were cut back, 4 bases at V and 3 bases at J, with 25 bases in the middle.

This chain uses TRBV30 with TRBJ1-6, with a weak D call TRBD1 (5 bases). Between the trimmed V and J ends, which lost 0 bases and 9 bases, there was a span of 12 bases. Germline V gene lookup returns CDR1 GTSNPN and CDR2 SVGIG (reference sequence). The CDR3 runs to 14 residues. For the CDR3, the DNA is TGTGCCTGGAGTGTAATGACGCAGGGTTCACCCCTCCACTTT. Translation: CAWSVMTQGSPLHF.

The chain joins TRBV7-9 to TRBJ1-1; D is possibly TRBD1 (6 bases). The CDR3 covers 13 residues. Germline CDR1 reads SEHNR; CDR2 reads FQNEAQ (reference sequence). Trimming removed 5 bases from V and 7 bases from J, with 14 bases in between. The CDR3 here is CASSQTGGVEAFF. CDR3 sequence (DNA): TGTGCCAGCAGCCAAACGGGGGGCGTTGAAGCTTTCTTT.

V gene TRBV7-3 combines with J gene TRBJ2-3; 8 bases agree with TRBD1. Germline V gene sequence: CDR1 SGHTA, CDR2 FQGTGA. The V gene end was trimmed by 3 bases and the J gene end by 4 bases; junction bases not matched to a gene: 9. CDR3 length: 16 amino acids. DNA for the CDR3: TGTGCCAGCAGCTTTACCTCAGGGGGCGCGGCAGATACGCAGTATTTT. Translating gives CASSFTSGGAADTQYF.

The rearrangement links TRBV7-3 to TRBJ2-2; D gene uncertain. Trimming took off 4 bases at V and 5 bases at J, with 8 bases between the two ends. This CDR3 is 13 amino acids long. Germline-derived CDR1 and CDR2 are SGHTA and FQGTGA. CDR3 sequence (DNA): TGTGCCAGCAGCTCAGGCTTGACCGGGGAGCTGTTTTTT. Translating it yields CASSSGLTGELFF.

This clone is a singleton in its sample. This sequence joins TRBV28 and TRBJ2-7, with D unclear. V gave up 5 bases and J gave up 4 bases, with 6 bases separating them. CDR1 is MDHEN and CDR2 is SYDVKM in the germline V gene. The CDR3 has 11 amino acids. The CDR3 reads CASSGQYEQYF. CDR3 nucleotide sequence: TGTGCCAGCAGTGGCCAGTACGAGCAGTACTTC.

CDR3 in amino acids: CASSPPHFQEKLFF. The DNA of the CDR3 is TGTGCCAGCTCACCCCCTCATTTCCAGGAAAAACTGTTTTTT. V gene TRBV18 combines with J gene TRBJ1-4; D unresolved. V shed 3 bases and J shed 8 bases, with 13 bases lying between them. The CDR3 has 14 amino acids. Germline CDR1 is KGHSH and CDR2 is LQKENI.

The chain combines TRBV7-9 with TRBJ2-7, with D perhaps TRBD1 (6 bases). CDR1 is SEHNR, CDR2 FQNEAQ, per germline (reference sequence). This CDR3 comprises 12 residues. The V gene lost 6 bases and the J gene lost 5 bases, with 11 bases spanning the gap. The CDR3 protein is CASRAGADEQYF. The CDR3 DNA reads TGTGCCAGCAGGGCAGGGGCGGACGAGCAGTACTTC.

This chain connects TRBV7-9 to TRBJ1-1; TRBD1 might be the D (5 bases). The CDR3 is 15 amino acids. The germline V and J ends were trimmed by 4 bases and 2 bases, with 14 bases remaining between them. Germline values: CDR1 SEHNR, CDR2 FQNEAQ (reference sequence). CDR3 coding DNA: TGTGCCAGCAGCTCCCCAGGGCTAGATAACACTGAAGCTTTCTTT. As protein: CASSSPGLDNTEAFF.

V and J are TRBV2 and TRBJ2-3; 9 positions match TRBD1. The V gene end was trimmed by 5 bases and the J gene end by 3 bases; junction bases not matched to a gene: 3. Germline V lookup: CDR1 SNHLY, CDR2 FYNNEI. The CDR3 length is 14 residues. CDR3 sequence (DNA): TGTGCCAGCAGTACAGGGGGCTTAACAGATACGCAGTATTTT. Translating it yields CASSTGGLTDTQYF.

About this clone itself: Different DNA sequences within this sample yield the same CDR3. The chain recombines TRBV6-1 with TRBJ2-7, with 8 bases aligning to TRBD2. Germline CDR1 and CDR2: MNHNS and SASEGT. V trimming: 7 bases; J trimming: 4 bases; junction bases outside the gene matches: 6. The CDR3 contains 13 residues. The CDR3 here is CASTPGGRYEQYF. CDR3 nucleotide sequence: TGTGCCAGCACCCCGGGGGGGCGATACGAGCAGTACTTC.

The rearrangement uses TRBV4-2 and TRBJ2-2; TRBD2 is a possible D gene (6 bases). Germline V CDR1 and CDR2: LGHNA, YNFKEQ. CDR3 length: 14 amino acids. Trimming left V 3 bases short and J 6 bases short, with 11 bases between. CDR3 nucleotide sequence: TGTGCCAGCAGCCAGTCCACTAGCTCCGGGGAGCTGTTTTTT. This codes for CASSQSTSSGELFF.

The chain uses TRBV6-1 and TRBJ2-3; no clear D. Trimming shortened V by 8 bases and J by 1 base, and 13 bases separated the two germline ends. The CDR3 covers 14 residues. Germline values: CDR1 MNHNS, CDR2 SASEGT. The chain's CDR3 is CASANYQGTDTQYF. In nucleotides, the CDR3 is TGTGCCAGCGCAAACTACCAAGGCACAGATACGCAGTATTTT.

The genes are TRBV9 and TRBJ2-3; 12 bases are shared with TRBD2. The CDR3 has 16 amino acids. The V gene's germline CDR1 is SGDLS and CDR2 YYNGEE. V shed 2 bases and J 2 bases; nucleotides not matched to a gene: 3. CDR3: CASSVTSGGPTDTQYF. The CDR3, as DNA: TGTGCCAGCAGCGTGACTAGCGGGGGCCCCACAGATACGCAGTATTTT. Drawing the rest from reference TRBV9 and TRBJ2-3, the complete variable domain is DSGVTQTPKHLITATGQRVTLRCSPRSGDLSVYWYQQSLDQGLQFLIQYYNGEERAKGNILERFSAQQFPDLHSELNLSSLELGDSALYFCASSVTSGGPTDTQYFGPGTRLTVL.

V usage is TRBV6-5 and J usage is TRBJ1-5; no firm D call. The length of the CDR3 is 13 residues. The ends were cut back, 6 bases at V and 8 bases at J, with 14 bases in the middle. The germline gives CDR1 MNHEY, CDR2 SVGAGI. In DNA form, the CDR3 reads TGTGCCAGCAGCCCCGTACTGGCGGAGCCCCAGCATTTT. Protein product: CASSPVLAEPQHF.

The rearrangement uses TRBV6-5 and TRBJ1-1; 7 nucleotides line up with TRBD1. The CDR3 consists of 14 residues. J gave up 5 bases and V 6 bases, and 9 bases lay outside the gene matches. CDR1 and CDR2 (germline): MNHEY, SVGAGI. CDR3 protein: CASRQTGAWTEAFF. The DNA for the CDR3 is TGTGCCAGCAGACAAACAGGGGCTTGGACTGAAGCTTTCTTT.

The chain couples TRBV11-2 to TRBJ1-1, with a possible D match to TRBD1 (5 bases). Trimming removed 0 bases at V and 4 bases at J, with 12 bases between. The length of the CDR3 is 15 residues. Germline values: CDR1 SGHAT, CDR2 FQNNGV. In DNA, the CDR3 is TGTGCCAGCAGCTTAGATACAGCCGGGGGCACTGAAGCTTTCTTT. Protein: CASSLDTAGGTEAFF.

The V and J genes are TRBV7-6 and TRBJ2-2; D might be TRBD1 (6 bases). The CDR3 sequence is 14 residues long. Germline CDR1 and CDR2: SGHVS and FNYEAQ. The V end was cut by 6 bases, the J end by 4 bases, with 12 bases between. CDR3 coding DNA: TGTGCCAGCAGTGTGGCAGGGGTCACCGGGGAGCTGTTTTTT. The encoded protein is CASSVAGVTGELFF.

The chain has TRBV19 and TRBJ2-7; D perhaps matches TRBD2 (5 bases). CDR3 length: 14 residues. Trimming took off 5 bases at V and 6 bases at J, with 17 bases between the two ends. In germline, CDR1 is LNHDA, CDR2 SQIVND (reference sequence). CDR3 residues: CASSASGSPAEQYF. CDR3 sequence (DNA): TGTGCCAGTAGTGCGTCGGGGTCCCCCGCCGAGCAGTACTTC.